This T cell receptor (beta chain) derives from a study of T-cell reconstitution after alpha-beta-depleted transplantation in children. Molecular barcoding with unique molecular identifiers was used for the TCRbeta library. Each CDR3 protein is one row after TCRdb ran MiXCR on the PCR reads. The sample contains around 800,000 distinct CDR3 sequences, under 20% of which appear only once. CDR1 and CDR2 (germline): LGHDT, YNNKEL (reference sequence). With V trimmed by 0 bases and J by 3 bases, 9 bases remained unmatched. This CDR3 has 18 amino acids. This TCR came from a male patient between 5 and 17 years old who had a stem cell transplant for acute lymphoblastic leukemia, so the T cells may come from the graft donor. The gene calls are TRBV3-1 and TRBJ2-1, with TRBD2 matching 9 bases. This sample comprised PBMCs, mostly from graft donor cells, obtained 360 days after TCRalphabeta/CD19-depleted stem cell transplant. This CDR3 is CASSQDPFSGSGYNEQFF. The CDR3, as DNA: TGTGCCAGCAGCCAAGACCCTTTTAGCGGGAGTGGCTACAATGAGCAGTTCTTC.